The present T cell receptor beta chain was sequenced within a study of blood T cells in healthy people across ages. A J-beta primer mix and a sample-barcoded 5' primer were used in a second PCR of roughly 6 to 12 cycles. TCRdb reanalysed the 5' RACE reads using MiXCR and keeps one entry per CDR3 protein. The sample has 1.4 million to 1.5 million distinct CDR3 sequences, around 42% seen once. Germline CDR1 and CDR2: DFQATT and SNEGSKA (reference sequence). V lost 6 bases, J lost 6 bases, and 11 bases stayed unmatched. The CDR3 sequence is 15 residues long. Only a few counts were recorded for this clonotype. The target antigen is unknown. Study-wide results and caveats: Long-lived donors had more naive CD4+ cells and higher diversity than aged donors. Estimates of diversity drawn from one million T cells were considered underestimates. In older individuals, TCR beta diversity per million T cells was lower, falling roughly linearly with age.

The specimen sequenced was blood. V is TRBV20-1 and J is TRBJ2-3, with 11 nucleotides matching TRBD2. The receptor was derived from a woman aged 18-29 years in good health. CDR3 in DNA: TGCAGTGCCGGGGGGCTAGCGGGAGGCTCCGATACGCAGTATTTT. The encoded protein is CSAGGLAGGSDTQYF.